Each of the 21 T cell receptor beta chains below was sequenced from the same sample in a study of T-cell reconstitution after alpha-beta-depleted transplantation in children. Unique molecular identifiers were used in preparing the TCRbeta library. TCRdb re-called the PCR reads through MiXCR, storing one row per CDR3 protein. The repertoire holds 500,000 to 750,000 distinct CDR3 sequences, with 13% as singletons. The sample consisted of PBMCs, mostly from graft donor cells, taken 360 days after TCRalphabeta/CD19-depleted stem cell transplant. Source of these receptors: a male patient younger than 18 who had a stem cell transplant for acute myeloid leukemia, so the T cells may come from the graft donor.

This clonotype occurred many times. This chain joins TRBV6-1 and TRBJ2-5; 9 bases are shared with TRBD1. The CDR3 has 14 residues. The J segment lost 6 bases and the V segment lost 6 bases, leaving 8 bases of the junction unmatched. Germline V gives CDR1 MNHNS, CDR2 SASEGT. Written as DNA, the CDR3 is TGTGCCAGCAGGGCCCTTACAGGGGGCAAGACCCAGTACTTC. It yields the protein CASRALTGGKTQYF.

In this sample, this clonotype turned up a few times. V is TRBV20-1 and J is TRBJ2-1, with 11 nucleotides matching TRBD2. This CDR3 spans 17 amino acids. V lost 0 bases and J lost 5; bases outside the gene matches: 9. Germline V gene lookup returns CDR1 DFQATT and CDR2 SNEGSKA (reference sequence). The CDR3 DNA reads as TGCAGTGCTAGAGATCCGACTAGCGGGGCCAGCCACAATGAGCAGTTCTTC. It encodes CSARDPTSGASHNEQFF.

The chain couples TRBV20-1 to TRBJ2-7, with 10 bases lining up with TRBD2. The CDR3 has 18 residues. CDR1 and CDR2 from the germline V gene are DFQATT and SNEGSKA (reference sequence). J gave up 6 bases and V 4 bases, and 21 bases lay outside the gene matches. DNA for the CDR3: TGCAGTGCTAAGCGGTGGGTACCCGGGCGGCTAGCGGGAGTCGAGCAGTACTTC. This sequence encodes CSAKRWVPGRLAGVEQYF.

The rearrangement links TRBV6-5 to TRBJ1-5; D remains unclear. Trimming shortened V by 3 bases and J by 6 bases, and 9 bases separated the two germline ends. Germline lookup yields CDR1 MNHEY and CDR2 SVGAGI. The CDR3 sequence is 13 residues long. The CDR3 spells CASSYEGRQPQHF. As DNA, the CDR3 is TGTGCCAGCAGTTATGAGGGTCGTCAGCCCCAGCATTTT.

The chain carries TRBV12-3 or TRBV12-4 and TRBJ2-1; the D gene is possibly TRBD2 (6 bases). V gave up 3 bases and J gave up 2 bases, with 11 bases separating them. The CDR3 is 15 residues long. The CDR3 DNA reads as TGTGCCAGCAGTTTGACTAGTCCCACCTACAATGAGCAGTTCTTC. Encoded protein: CASSLTSPTYNEQFF.

This chain joins TRBV20-1 and TRBJ2-1, with TRBD1 matching over 9 bases. Germline CDR1 DFQATT, CDR2 SNEGSKA (reference sequence). The ends lost 3 bases at V and 4 bases at J; junction bases unmatched: 4. The CDR3 has 14 residues. CDR3 nucleotides: TGCAGTGCTAGCCGGGACAGGGATTACAATGAGCAGTTCTTC. Translating gives CSASRDRDYNEQFF.

This chain links TRBV3-1 with TRBJ2-1, with a tentative D call TRBD2 (5 bases). The CDR3 contains 18 residues. V lost 3 bases, J lost 4 bases, and 22 bases lay in between. CDR1 is LGHDT, CDR2 YNNKEL, per germline (reference sequence). The CDR3 is CASSHHPARATIYNEQFF. CDR3 DNA sequence: TGTGCCAGCAGCCACCACCCAGCGCGGGCTACTATTTACAATGAGCAGTTCTTC.

This clonotype has at least ten counts. This chain uses TRBV28 with TRBJ2-2; 13 positions agree with TRBD2. This CDR3 has 17 amino acids. Germline V gene lookup returns CDR1 MDHEN and CDR2 SYDVKM. Trimming at V came to 10 bases and at J to 6 bases, leaving 14 bases not matched to a gene. CDR3 in DNA: TGTGCCACTTACCGGGAGAGACTAGCGGGAGGTGCCGGGGAGCTGTTTTTT. It encodes CATYRERLAGGAGELFF.

V and J are TRBV7-9 and TRBJ2-7; D is unclear. Trimming left V 6 bases short and J 3 bases short, with 9 bases between. This CDR3 contains 12 residues. Germline lookup yields CDR1 SEHNR and CDR2 FQNEAQ (reference sequence). The CDR3 region is CASSSDIYEQYF. In DNA form, the CDR3 reads TGTGCCAGCAGTTCTGACATCTACGAGCAGTACTTC.

This clonotype was seen only a few times. In DNA, the CDR3 is TGTGCCAGCAGCTCTGGACTAGCGATGTGGGCAGATACGCAGTATTTT. This encodes CASSSGLAMWADTQYF. This chain joins TRBV5-6 and TRBJ2-3; 9 bases are shared with TRBD2. V lost 3 bases to trimming and J lost 4 bases; unmatched junction nucleotides: 9. Per germline, CDR1 SGHDT and CDR2 YYEEEE. The CDR3 covers 16 residues.

This clonotype has more than one count but fewer than ten. The V and J genes are TRBV29-1 and TRBJ1-1, with 8 bases fitting TRBD1. Germline V gives CDR1 SQVTM, CDR2 ANQGSEA. V gave up 3 bases and J gave up 3 bases; unmatched junction bases: 6. This CDR3 region has 14 residues. CDR3 residues: CSVDGYRGDTEAFF. DNA for the CDR3: TGCAGCGTTGATGGGTACAGGGGGGACACTGAAGCTTTCTTT.

In its sample, this clonotype was seen a few times. This rearrangement joins TRBV4-1 to TRBJ1-4; tentatively, D is TRBD1 (6 bases). The CDR3 has 18 amino acids. Germline lookup yields CDR1 MGHRA and CDR2 YSYEKL. Trimming stripped 0 bases from V and 10 bases from J, with 24 bases between. The CDR3, as DNA: TGCGCCAGCAGCCAAGATCGACCGGAGCGGGGGCCTATAGGAAAACTGTTTTTT. Protein product: CASSQDRPERGPIGKLFF.

There are many counts of this clonotype. This rearrangement joins TRBV28 to TRBJ1-5; D uncertain. The ends were cut back, 5 bases at V and 4 bases at J, with 3 bases in the middle. Germline CDR1 MDHEN, CDR2 SYDVKM. The CDR3 contains 11 residues. The CDR3 here is CASSENQPQHF. The CDR3 DNA is TGTGCCAGCAGTGAGAATCAGCCCCAGCATTTT.

The chain is built from TRBV4-2 and TRBJ2-3; a possible D gene is TRBD1 (6 bases). Germline-derived CDR1 and CDR2 are LGHNA and YNFKEQ. The CDR3 is 18 amino acids. Trimming pared 7 bases from V and 1 base from J, leaving 24 bases between. The CDR3 DNA is TGTGCCAGCATGCCCGGGACATTATATAACCGTGGCACAGATACGCAGTATTTT. Protein product: CASMPGTLYNRGTDTQYF.

This clonotype came up many times. The chain is built from TRBV20-1 and TRBJ2-5, with 9 bases identical to TRBD2. The CDR3 loop spans 15 amino acids. Trimming at V came to 2 bases and at J to 2 bases, leaving 6 bases not matched to a gene. CDR1 and CDR2 (germline): DFQATT, SNEGSKA (reference sequence). CDR3 residues: CSARRVAGAQETQYF. CDR3 nucleotide sequence: TGCAGTGCTAGAAGGGTAGCGGGAGCTCAAGAGACCCAGTACTTC.

This clonotype was detected ten times or more. The chain carries TRBV10-3 and TRBJ2-1; D gene ambiguous. The CDR3 totals 15 residues. Germline V lookup: CDR1 ENHRY, CDR2 SYGVKD. The ends were cut back, 2 bases at V and 0 bases at J, with 8 bases in the middle. The CDR3 loop is CAISETGSSYNEQFF. DNA of the CDR3: TGTGCCATCAGTGAGACGGGTAGCTCCTACAATGAGCAGTTCTTC.

The chain joins TRBV29-1 to TRBJ2-1, with TRBD2 matching over 9 bases. The CDR3 extends over 20 amino acids. CDR1 and CDR2 from the germline V gene are SQVTM and ANQGSEA. Germline trimming cut 7 bases from V and 3 bases from J; bases unmatched to any gene: 25. The CDR3, as DNA: TGCAGCGGATCCGGAAAGCCCGGACTAGCGCCTTCAACGGGCTACAATGAGCAGTTCTTC. Protein: CSGSGKPGLAPSTGYNEQFF.

The table lists this clonotype with many counts. The chain links TRBV29-1 to TRBJ2-7; a weak D match, TRBD1 (6 bases). Trimming removed 5 bases from V and 4 bases from J, with 9 bases in between. The CDR3 has 11 residues. Germline assignment: CDR1 SQVTM and CDR2 ANQGSEA. CDR3 in amino acids: CSVPQGYEQYF. CDR3 coding DNA: TGCAGCGTTCCACAGGGTTACGAGCAGTACTTC.

V and J are TRBV6-6 and TRBJ2-7; D is undetermined. The CDR3 length is 10 residues. V was cut by 10 bases and J by 4 bases, with 8 bases left in between. CDR1 is MNHNY and CDR2 is SVGAGI in the germline V gene (reference sequence). CDR3 residues: CATFGYEQYF. The CDR3 nucleotides are TGTGCCACCTTCGGGTACGAGCAGTACTTC.

The table lists this clonotype with many counts. V gene TRBV10-3 combines with J gene TRBJ1-4; no firm D call. CDR1 and CDR2 from the germline V gene are ENHRY and SYGVKD. V gave up 7 bases and J gave up 3 bases, with 9 bases separating them. The CDR3 has 13 residues. The chain's CDR3 is CAITAVPNEKLFF. The CDR3 nucleotides read TGTGCCATCACGGCGGTGCCTAATGAAAAACTGTTTTTT.

This clonotype was detected ten times or more. The V call is TRBV28, the J call TRBJ2-7, with unresolved D. Germline-derived CDR1 and CDR2 are MDHEN and SYDVKM. The ends were cut back, 5 bases at V and 0 bases at J, with 11 bases in the middle. This CDR3 spans 14 amino acids. The CDR3 DNA follows: TGTGCCAGCAGTCCGAGAATCCTCTCCTACGAGCAGTACTTC. Protein sequence: CASSPRILSYEQYF.